This T cell receptor beta chain was identified in a study of blood T cell repertoires in COVID-19. Looking at the study overall: Whether acute or convalescent, the COVID-19 samples came from the United States, Italy and Spain.

TCRdb's copy holds only in-frame clones and misses some; the assay was immunoSEQ multiplex PCR. This sample has over 110,000 clones, with around 81% found just once. Germline assignment: CDR1 KGHSH and CDR2 LQKENI. The CDR3 has 12 residues. Between the trimmed V and J ends, which lost 6 bases and 6 bases, there was a span of 12 bases. The sequence came from a human donor in a cohort sampled during active COVID-19. This chain connects TRBV18 to TRBJ2-7; maybe TRBD1 (6 bases). The specimen sequenced was peripheral blood. The CDR3 DNA follows: TGTGCCAGCTCGCAAACAGGGACCGAGCAGTACTTC. This gives the protein CASSQTGTEQYF.